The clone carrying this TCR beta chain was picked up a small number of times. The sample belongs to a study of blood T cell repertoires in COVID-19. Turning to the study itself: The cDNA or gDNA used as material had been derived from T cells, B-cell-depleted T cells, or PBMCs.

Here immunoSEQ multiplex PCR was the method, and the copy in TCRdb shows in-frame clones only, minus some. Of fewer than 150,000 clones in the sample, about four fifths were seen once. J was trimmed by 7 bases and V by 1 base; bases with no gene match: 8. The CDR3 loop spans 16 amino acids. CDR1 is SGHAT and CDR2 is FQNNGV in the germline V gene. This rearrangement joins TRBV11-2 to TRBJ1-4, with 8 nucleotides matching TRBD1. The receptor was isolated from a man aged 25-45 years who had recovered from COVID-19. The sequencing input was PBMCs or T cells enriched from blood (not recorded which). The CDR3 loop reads CASSLALGRGPEKLFF. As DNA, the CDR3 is TGTGCCAGCAGCTTAGCTTTGGGCAGGGGGCCTGAAAAACTGTTTTTT.